This entry concerns a single T cell receptor (beta chain). Time point of the sample: blood at routine non-recurrence follow-up after resection. This CDR3 is built from 15 residues. Trimming removed 3 bases from V and 0 bases from J, with 9 bases in between. CDR1 is MNHNS, CDR2 SASEGT, per germline. This sample stems from a study of spatial heterogeneity in lung cancer. TCRdb passed the 5' RACE reads through MiXCR, listing each CDR3 protein once. This repertoire shows 20,000 or so distinct CDR3 sequences, about 9% found once; its top ten account for 36%. The input for sequencing was PBMCs, taken at follow-up. The chain uses TRBV6-1 and TRBJ1-5; tentatively, D is TRBD1 (5 bases). The source is a female donor with early-stage non-small cell lung cancer. Here the CDR3 reads CASSDGGSSNQPQHF. The DNA for the CDR3 is TGTGCCAGCAGTGATGGGGGATCTAGCAATCAGCCCCAGCATTTT.